This TCR beta chain comes out of a study of blood T cell repertoires in COVID-19. Study-wide context: The samples span acute and convalescent COVID-19 from the United States, Italy and Spain. PBMCs, B-cell-depleted T cells, or T cells provided the cDNA or gDNA that made up the material.

Study processing details: Amplification of reference gene primers was used by the study to estimate nucleated cell counts. Repertoires were generated with immunoSEQ multiplex PCR, while TCRdb's copy carries only in-frame clones and drops some. V, J and clone size derive from that table, while D and trimming were established from the DNA sequence. The sample has approximately 300,000 clones, approximately 87% seen once. The CDR3 is 14 residues long. CDR1 is PRHDT and CDR2 is FYEKMQ in the germline V gene (reference sequence). Trimming took 2 bases from V and 4 from J, leaving 9 bases between them. The V gene is TRBV13, the J gene TRBJ1-3, with no clear D. This clonotype was sampled from a woman aged 45-60 years with active or convalescent COVID-19. The specimen was peripheral blood. Here the CDR3 reads CASSLTGEGNTIYF. CDR3 nucleotide sequence: TGTGCCAGCAGCTTAACTGGAGAGGGAAACACCATATATTTT.